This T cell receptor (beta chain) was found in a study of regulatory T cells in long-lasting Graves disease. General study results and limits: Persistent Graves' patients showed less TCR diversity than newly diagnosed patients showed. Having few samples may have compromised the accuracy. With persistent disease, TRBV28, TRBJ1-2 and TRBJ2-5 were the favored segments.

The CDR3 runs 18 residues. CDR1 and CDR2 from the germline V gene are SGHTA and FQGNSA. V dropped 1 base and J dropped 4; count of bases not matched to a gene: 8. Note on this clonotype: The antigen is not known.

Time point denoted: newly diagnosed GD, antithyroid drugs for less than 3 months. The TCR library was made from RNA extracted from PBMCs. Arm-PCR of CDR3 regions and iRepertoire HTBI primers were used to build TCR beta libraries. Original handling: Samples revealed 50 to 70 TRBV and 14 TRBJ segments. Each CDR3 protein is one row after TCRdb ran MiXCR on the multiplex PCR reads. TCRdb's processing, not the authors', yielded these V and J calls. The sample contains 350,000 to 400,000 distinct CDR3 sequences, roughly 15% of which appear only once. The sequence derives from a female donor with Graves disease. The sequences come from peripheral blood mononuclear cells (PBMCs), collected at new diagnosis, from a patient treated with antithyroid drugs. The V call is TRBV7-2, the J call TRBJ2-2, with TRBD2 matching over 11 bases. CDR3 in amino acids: CASSLVLAGGPGTGELFF. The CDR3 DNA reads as TGTGCCAGCAGCTTAGTCTTAGCGGGAGGGCCGGGCACCGGGGAGCTGTTTTTT. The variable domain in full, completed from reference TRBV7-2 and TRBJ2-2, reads GAGVSQSPSNKVTEKGKDVELRCDPISGHTALYWYRQSLGQGLEFLIYFQGNSAPDKSGLPSDRFSAERTGGSVSTLTIQRTQQEDSAVYLCASSLVLAGGPGTGELFFGEGSRLTVL.